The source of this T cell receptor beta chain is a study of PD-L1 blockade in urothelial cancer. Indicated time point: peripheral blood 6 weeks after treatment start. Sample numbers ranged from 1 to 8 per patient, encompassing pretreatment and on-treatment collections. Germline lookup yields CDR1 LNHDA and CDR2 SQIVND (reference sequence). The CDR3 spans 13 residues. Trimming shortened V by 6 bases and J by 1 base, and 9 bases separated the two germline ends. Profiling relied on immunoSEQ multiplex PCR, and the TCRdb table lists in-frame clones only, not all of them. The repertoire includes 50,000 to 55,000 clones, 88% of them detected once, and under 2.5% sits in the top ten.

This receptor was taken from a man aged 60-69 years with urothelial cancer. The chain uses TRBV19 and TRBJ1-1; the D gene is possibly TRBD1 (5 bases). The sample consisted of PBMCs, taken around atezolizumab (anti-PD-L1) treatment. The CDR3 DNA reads TGTGCCAGTAGACCGACAGCGAACACTGAAGCTTTCTTT. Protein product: CASRPTANTEAFF.